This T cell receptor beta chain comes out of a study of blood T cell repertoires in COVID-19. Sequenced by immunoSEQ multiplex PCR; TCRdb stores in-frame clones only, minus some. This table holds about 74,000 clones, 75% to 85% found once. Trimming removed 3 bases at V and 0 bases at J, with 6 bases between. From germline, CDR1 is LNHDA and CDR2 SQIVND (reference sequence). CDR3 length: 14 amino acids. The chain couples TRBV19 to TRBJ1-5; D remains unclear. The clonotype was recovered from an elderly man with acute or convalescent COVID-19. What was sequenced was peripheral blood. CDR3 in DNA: TGTGCCAGTAGTATCCGGGATAGCAATCAGCCCCAGCATTTT. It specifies CASSIRDSNQPQHF.